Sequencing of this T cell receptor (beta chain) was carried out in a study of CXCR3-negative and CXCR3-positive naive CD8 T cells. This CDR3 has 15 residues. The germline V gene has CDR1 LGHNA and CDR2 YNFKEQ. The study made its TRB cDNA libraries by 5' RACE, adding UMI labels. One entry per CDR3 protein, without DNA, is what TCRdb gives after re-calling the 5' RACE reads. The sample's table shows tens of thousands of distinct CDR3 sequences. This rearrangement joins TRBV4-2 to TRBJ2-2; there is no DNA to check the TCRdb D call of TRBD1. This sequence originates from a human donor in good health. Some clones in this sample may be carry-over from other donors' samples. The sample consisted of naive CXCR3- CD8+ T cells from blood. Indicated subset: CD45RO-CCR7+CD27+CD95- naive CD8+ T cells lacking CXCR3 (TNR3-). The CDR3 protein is CASSHYRGNTGELFF.